The entry below gives a single TCR beta chain sequence along with its context. Its antigen is unidentified. Using immunoSEQ multiplex PCR, the repertoire was profiled, and TCRdb retains in-frame clones only, with some absent. The table has 50,000 to 70,000 clones, over 80% seen once. The data stem from a study of OX40 agonist ivuxolimab in advanced cancers. Study summary: Prior anti-PD-1, anti-PD-L1 or anti-CTLA-4 therapy was allowed; over 30% had some.

Study-wide results and limits: Clonal expansion in partial responders at 0.1-3.0 mg/kg ranked among the lowest. The mean number of expanded clones was higher in CD8+ T cells than in CD4+. At 0.1 to 3.0 mg/kg, CD4+ and CD8+ blood T cells expanded clonally by week 6.

Germline V gene data show CDR1 as SGHTA and CDR2 as FQGNSA. Trimming removed 2 bases from V and 4 bases from J, with 8 bases in between. The CDR3 is 14 residues long. The genes are TRBV7-2 and TRBJ2-2; D is possibly TRBD1 or TRBD2 (5 bases each). This material consisted of CD4+ or CD8+ T cells sorted from blood, taken in a trial of the OX40 agonist ivuxolimab. The sequence was collected from an adult with an advanced solid tumor such as melanoma, head and neck, liver or kidney cancer. CDR3 amino acids: CASSLSGSTGELFF. CDR3 in DNA: TGTGCCAGCAGCTTATCAGGGAGCACCGGGGAGCTGTTTTTT.